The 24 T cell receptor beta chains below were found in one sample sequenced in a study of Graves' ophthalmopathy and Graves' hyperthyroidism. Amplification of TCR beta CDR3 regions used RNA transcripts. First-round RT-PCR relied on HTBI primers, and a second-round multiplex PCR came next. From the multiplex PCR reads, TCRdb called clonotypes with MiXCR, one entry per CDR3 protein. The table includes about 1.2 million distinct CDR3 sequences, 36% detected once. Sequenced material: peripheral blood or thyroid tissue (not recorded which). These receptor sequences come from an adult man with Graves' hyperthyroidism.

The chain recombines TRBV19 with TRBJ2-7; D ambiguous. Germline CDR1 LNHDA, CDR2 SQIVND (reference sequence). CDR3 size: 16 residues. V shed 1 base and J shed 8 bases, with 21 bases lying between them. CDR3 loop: CASSIASNQEPTKQYF. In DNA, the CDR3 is TGTGCCAGTAGTATAGCAAGTAACCAGGAGCCTACGAAGCAGTACTTC.

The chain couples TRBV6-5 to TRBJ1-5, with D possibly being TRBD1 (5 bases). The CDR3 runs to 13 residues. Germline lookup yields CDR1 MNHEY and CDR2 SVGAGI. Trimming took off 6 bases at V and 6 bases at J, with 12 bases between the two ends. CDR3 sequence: CASSRGAAQPQHF. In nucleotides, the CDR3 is TGTGCCAGCAGCCGCGGGGCTGCTCAGCCCCAGCATTTT.

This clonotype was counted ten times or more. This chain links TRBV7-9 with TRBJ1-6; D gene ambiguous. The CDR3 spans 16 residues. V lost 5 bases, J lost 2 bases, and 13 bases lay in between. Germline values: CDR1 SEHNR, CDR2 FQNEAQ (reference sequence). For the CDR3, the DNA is TGTGCCAGCAGCCCCCGAGGGCTTCCCTATAATTCACCCCTCCACTTT. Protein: CASSPRGLPYNSPLHF.

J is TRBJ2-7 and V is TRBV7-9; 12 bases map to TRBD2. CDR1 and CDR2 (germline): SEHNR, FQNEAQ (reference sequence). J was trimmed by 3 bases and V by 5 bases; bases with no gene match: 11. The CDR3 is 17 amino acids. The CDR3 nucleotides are TGTGCCAGCAGCCCCCTGGGACTAGCGGGCTGGGTCTACGAGCAGTACTTC. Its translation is CASSPLGLAGWVYEQYF.

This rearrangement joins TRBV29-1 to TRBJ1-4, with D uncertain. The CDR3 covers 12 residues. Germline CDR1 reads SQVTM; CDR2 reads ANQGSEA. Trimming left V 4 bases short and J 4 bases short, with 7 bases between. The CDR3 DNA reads TGCAGCGTTGTGGTTGGTAATGAAAAACTGTTTTTT. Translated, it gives CSVVVGNEKLFF. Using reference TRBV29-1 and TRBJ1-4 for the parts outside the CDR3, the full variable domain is SAVISQKPSRDICQRGTSLTIQCQVDSQVTMMFWYRQQPGQSLTLIATANQGSEATYESGFVIDKFPISRPNLTFSTLTVSNMSPEDSSIYLCSVVVGNEKLFFGSGTQLSVL.

The CDR3 nucleotides are TGTGCCAGCAGTTTACCGGGCCTTAAAGAGACCCAGTACTTC. It yields the protein CASSLPGLKETQYF. J is TRBJ2-5 and V is TRBV28; the D is unclear. With 2 bases removed from V and 3 bases from J, the gap between germline ends came to 10 bases. CDR1 is MDHEN, CDR2 SYDVKM, per germline. CDR3 length: 14 residues.

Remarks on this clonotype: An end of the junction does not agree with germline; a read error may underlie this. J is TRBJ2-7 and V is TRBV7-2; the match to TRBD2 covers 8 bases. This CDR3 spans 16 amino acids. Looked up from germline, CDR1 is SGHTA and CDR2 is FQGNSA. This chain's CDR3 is CASSQDLAGNSYEQYF. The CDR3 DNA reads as TGCGCCAGCAGCCAAGACCTAGCGGGCAACTCCTACGAGCAGTACTTC.

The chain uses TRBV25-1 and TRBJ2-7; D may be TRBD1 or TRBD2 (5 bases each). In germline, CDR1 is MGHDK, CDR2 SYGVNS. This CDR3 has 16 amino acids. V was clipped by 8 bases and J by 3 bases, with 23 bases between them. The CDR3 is CASRRWDRQIDYEQYF. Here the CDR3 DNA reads TGTGCCAGCCGCCGTTGGGACCGCCAAATCGACTACGAGCAGTACTTC.

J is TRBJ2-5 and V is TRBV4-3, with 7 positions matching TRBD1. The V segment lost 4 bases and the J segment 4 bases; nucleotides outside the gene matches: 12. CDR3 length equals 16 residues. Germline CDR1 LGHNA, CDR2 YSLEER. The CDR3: CASSRSDRVQVETQYF. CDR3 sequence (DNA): TGCGCCAGCAGCCGATCTGACAGGGTACAAGTAGAGACCCAGTACTTC.

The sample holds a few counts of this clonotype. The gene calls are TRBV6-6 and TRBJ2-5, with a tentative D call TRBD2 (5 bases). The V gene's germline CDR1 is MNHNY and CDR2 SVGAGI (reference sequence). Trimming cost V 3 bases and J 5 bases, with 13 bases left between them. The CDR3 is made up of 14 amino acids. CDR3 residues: CASSYGEGLETQYF. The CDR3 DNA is TGTGCCAGCAGTTATGGCGAGGGTCTGGAGACCCAGTACTTC.

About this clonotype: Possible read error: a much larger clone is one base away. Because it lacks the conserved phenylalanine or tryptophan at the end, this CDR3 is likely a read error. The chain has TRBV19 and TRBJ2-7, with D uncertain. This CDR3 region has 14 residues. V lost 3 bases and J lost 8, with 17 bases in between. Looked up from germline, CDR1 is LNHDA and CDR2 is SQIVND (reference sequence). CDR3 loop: CASSIMGGNRQQYL. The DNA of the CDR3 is TGTGCCAGTAGTATCATGGGTGGTAACCGCCAGCAGTACCTC.

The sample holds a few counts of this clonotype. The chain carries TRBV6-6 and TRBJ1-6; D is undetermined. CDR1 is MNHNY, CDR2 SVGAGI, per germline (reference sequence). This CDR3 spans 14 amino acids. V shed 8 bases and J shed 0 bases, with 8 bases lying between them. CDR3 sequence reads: CASSEDSYNSPLHF. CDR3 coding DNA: TGTGCCAGCTCAGAGGACTCCTATAATTCACCCCTCCACTTT.

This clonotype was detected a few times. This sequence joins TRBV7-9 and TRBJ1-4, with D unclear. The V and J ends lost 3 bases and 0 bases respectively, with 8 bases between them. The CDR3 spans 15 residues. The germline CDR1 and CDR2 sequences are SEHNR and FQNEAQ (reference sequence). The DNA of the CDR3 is TGTGCCAGCAGCTTTGGAGTTACAACTAATGAAAAACTGTTTTTT. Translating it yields CASSFGVTTNEKLFF. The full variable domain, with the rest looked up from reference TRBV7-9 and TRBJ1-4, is DTGVSQNPRHKITKRGQNVTFRCDPISEHNRLYWYRQTLGQGPEFLTYFQNEAQLEKSRLLSDRFSAERPKGSFSTLEIQRTEQGDSAMYLCASSFGVTTNEKLFFGSGTQLSVL.

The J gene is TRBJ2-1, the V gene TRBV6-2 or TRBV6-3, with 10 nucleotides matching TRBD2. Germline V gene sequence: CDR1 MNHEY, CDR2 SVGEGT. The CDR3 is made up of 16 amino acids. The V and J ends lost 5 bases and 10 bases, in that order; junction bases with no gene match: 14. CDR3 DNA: TGTGCCAGCAGTCAACCACGGTCTAGCGGGAGTCGCGAGCAGTTCTTC. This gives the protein CASSQPRSSGSREQFF.

CDR3 DNA sequence: TGTGCCAGCATACTCGGGGGACAGGGGGCCTATGGCTACACCTTC. This codes for CASILGGQGAYGYTF. V and J are TRBV10-3 and TRBJ1-2; the match to TRBD1 covers 12 bases. Per the germline V gene, CDR1 is ENHRY and CDR2 is SYGVKD. The ends lost 10 bases at V and 4 bases at J; junction bases unmatched: 10. The CDR3 has 15 amino acids.

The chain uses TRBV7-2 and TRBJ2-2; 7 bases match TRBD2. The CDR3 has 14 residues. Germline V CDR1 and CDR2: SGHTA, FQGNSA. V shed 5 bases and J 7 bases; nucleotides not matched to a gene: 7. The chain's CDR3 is CASSEERTSGELFF. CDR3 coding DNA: TGTGCCAGCAGCGAGGAAAGGACTAGCGGGGAGCTGTTTTTT.

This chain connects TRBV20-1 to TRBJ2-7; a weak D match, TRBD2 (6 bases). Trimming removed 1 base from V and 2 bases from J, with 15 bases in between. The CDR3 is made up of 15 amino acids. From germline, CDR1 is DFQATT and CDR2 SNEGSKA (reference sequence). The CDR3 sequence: CSARVTTSSTYEQYF. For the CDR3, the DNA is TGCAGTGCTAGAGTAACGACTAGTTCCACCTACGAGCAGTACTTC.

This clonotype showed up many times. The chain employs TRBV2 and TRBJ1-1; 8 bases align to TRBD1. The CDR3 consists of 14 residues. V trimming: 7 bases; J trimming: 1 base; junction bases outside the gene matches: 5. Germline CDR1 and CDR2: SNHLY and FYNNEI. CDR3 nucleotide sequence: TGTGCCAGCAAGATGGACAGGGAGAACACTGAAGCTTTCTTT. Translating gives CASKMDRENTEAFF.

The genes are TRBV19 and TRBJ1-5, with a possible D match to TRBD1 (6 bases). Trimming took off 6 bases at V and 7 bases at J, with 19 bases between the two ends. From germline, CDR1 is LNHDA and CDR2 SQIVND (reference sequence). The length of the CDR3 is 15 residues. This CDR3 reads CASSMGPGGGQPQHF. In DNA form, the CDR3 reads TGTGCCAGTAGCATGGGACCTGGGGGCGGGCAGCCCCAGCATTTT.

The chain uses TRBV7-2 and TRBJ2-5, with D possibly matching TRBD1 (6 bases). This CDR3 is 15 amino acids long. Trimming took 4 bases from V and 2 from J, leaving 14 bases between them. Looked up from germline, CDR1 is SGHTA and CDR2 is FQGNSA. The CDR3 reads CASSSGTGTQETQYF. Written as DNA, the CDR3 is TGTGCCAGCAGCTCCGGGACCGGGACACAAGAGACCCAGTACTTC.

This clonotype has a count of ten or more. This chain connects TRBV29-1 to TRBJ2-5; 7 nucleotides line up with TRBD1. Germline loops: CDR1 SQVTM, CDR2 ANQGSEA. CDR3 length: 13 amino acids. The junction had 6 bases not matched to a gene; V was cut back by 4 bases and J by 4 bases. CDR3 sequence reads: CSVGQGFGETQYF. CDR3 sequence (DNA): TGCAGCGTTGGACAGGGATTTGGAGAGACCCAGTACTTC.

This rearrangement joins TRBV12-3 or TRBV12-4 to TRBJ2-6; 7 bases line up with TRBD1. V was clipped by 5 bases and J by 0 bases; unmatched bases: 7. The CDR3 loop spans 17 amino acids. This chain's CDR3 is CASSTGTESSGANVLTF. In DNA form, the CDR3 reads TGTGCCAGCAGTACCGGGACAGAAAGCTCTGGGGCCAACGTCCTGACTTTC.

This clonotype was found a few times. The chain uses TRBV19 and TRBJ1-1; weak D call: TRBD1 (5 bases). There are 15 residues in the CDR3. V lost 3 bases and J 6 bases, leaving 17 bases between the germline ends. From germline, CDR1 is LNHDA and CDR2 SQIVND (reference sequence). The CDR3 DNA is TGTGCCAGTAGTATCCTCCAGGGTTTGTTTTCTGAAGCTTTCTTT. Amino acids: CASSILQGLFSEAFF.

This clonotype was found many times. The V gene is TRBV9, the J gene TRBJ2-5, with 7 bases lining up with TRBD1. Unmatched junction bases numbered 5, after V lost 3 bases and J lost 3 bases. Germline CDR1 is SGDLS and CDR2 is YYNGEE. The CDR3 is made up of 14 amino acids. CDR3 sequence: CASSGTGEKETQYF. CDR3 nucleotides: TGTGCCAGCAGCGGGACAGGAGAGAAAGAGACCCAGTACTTC.